This TCR beta chain was profiled in a study of cytomegalovirus exposure and HLA in healthy donors. Looking at the study overall: In a later analysis, it was reported that the 120 validation repertoires had been produced on the same platform as the roughly 610 repertoires belonging to the first cohort.

On this clone itself: Its antigen is unknown.

Donors came from a validation cohort of some 110 subjects, distinct from the first 666-subject cohort. Clones were read by immunoSEQ multiplex PCR, and TCRdb kept only the in-frame ones, dropping some. The sample consists of about 200,000 clones, 80% to 85% of them appearing once. Whole-study results and caveats: Subsequent analysis revealed that first-cohort TCR clusters tended to co-occur in the approximately 120 validation repertoires.

The V and J ends lost 7 bases and 8 bases, in that order; junction bases with no gene match: 11. In germline, CDR1 is MNHNS, CDR2 SASEGT. The CDR3 spans 14 residues. The sequence was obtained from a young woman in good health and CMV-seronegative. V gene TRBV6-1 combines with J gene TRBJ1-1; 9 positions agree with TRBD1. The sequencing input was PBMCs. CDR3 coding DNA: TGTGCCAGCAATCGGGGACAGGGTTCTGGGGAAGCTTTCTTT. Translation: CASNRGQGSGEAFF.